The present T cell receptor (beta chain) was sequenced within a study of CD8 T cells in ankylosing spondylitis. General study findings and limits: Some of the motif variants had earlier been found in reactive arthritis patients' fluid and blood. Peripheral blood held disease-linked clones only at relatively low frequency, and these were CD8+. Apparently characteristic of ankylosing spondylitis blood was a TCR beta motif (under ten highly homologous variants). Reported data indicate significant enrichment of disease-linked clones within matched ankylosing spondylitis synovial fluid.

Making use of molecular barcodes, quantitative 5'-RACE generated TCR beta libraries. MiXCR was run by TCRdb on the 5' RACE reads, yielding one entry per CDR3 protein. The sample lists hundreds of thousands of distinct CDR3 sequences; 17% were seen once. There are a few counts of this clonotype. Its antigen is as yet unknown. CDR1 and CDR2 from the germline V gene are MNHEY and SVGEGT. V was trimmed by 7 bases and J by 6 bases, leaving 13 bases between them. The CDR3 length is 14 residues. This TCR came from a male donor with ankylosing spondylitis. Sequencing used blood, either unsorted or a sorted T cell fraction (not recorded which). This chain connects TRBV6-2 or TRBV6-3 to TRBJ1-6; perhaps TRBD1 as D (6 bases). The CDR3 bases are TGTGCCAGCACCTTACAGGGTCCTAATTCACCCCTCCACTTT. This translates into CASTLQGPNSPLHF.